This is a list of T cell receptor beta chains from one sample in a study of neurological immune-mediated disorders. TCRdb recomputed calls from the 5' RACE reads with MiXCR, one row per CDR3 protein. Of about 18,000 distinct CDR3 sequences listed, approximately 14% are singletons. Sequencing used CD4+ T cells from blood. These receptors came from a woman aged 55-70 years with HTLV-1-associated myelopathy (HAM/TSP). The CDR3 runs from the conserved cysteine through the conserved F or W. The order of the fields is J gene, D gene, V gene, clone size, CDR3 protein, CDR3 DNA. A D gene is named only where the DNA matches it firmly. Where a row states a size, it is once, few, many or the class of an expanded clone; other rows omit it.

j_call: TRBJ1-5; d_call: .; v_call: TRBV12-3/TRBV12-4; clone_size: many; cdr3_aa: CASSFGLVAQPQHF; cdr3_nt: TGTGCCAGCAGTTTTGGTTTGGTGGCTCAGCCCCAGCATTTT
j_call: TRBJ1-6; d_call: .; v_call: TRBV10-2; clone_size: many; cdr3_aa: CASSDHQLRQGNNSPLHF; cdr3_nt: TGCGCCAGCAGTGATCACCAATTGCGGCAGGGGAATAATTCACCCCTCCACTTT
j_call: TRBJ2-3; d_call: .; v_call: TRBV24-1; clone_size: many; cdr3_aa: CATSGSPGADTQYF; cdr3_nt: TGTGCCACCAGTGGCAGCCCCGGGGCAGATACGCAGTATTTT
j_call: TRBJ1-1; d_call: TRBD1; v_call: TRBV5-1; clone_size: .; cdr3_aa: CASSPGTVADEAFF; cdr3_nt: TGCGCCAGCAGCCCCGGGACAGTCGCGGATGAAGCTTTCTTT
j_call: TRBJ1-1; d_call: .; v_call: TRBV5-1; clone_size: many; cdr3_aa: CASSSGGSRNTEAFF; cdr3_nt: TGCGCCAGCAGCTCCGGAGGGTCAAGAAACACTGAAGCTTTCTTT
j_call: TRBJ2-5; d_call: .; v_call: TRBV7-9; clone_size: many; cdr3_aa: CASSLGSRGTQYF; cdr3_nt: TGTGCCAGCAGCCTTGGGTCTCGGGGGACCCAGTACTTC
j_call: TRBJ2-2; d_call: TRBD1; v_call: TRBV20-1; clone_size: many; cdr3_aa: CSAEQGSANTGELFF; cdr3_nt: TGCAGTGCTGAACAGGGGTCCGCGAACACCGGGGAGCTGTTTTTT
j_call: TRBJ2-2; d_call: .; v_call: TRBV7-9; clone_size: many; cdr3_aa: CASSSPGPSNTGELFF; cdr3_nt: TGTGCCAGCAGCTCACCGGGACCGTCGAACACCGGGGAGCTGTTTTTT
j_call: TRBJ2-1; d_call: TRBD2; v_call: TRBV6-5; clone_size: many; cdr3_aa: CASRNPGLAAYNEQFF; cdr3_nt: TGTGCCAGCAGAAACCCGGGACTAGCGGCATACAATGAGCAGTTCTTC
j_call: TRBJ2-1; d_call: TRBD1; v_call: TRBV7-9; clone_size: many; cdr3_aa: CASSLELYGQGAGEQFF; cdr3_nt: TGTGCCAGCAGCTTAGAGTTATACGGACAGGGGGCCGGTGAGCAGTTCTTC
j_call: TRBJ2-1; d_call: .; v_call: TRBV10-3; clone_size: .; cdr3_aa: CAISESSNFYEQFF; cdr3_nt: TGTGCCATCAGTGAGTCATCAAACTTTTATGAGCAGTTCTTC
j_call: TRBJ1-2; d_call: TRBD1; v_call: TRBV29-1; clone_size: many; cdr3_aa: CSVKVRDSYGYTF; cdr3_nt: TGCAGCGTAAAGGTCCGGGACAGCTATGGCTACACCTTC
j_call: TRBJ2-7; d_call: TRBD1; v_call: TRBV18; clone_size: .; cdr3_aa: CASSVTGVFDHEQYF; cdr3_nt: TGTGCCAGCTCAGTGACAGGGGTCTTCGATCACGAGCAGTACTTC
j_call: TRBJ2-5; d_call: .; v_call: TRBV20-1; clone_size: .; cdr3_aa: CSAGTPQETQYF; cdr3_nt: TGCAGTGCCGGGACTCCCCAAGAGACCCAGTACTTC
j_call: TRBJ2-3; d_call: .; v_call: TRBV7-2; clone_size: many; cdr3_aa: CASSPLRGADTQYF; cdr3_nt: TGTGCCAGCAGCCCCCTTCGAGGGGCAGATACGCAGTATTTT
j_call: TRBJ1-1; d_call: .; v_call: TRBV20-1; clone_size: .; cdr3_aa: CSAPPQTWRFGAEDFF; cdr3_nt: TGCAGTGCCCCACCCCAGACGTGGAGGTTTGGGGCTGAAGATTTCTTT
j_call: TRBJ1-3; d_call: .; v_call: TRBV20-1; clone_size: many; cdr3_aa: CSAEGTGNTIYF; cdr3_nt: TGCAGTGCGGAGGGCACTGGAAACACCATATATTTT
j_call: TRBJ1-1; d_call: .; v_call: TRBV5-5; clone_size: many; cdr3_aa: CASSLEGGRAEAFF; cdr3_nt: TGTGCCAGCAGCTTGGAAGGGGGGAGGGCTGAAGCTTTCTTT
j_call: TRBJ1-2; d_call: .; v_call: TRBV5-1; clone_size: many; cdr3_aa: CASSSTDQGTAGGYTF; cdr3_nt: TGCGCCAGCAGCTCGACAGACCAAGGGACTGCGGGGGGCTACACCTTC
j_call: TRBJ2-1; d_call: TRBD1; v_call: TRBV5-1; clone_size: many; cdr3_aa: CASSLSGQGALNEQFF; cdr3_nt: TGCGCCAGCAGCTTATCGGGACAGGGGGCCCTCAATGAGCAGTTCTTC
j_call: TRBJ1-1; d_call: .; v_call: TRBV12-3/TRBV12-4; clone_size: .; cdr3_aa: CASSLQGLGTEAFF; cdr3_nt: TGTGCCAGCAGTTTACAGGGGTTGGGCACTGAAGCTTTCTTT
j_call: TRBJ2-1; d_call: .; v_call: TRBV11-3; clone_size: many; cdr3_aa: CASKTEQTYNEQFF; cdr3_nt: TGTGCCAGCAAGACGGAGCAAACCTACAATGAGCAGTTCTTC
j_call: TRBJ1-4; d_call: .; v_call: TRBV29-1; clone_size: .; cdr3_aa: CSVWDGAEKLFF; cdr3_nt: TGCAGCGTCTGGGACGGGGCCGAAAAACTGTTTTTT
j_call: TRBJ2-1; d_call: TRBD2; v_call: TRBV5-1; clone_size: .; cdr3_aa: CASSFRSGGEQFF; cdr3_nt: TGCGCCAGCAGCTTCCGTTCGGGGGGGGAGCAGTTCTTC
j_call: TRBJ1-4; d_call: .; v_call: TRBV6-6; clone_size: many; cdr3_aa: CASSYLLWGAKKGAEKLFF; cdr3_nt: TGTGCCAGCAGTTATCTCCTTTGGGGGGCAAAAAAAGGGGCTGAAAAACTGTTTTTT